The entry that follows covers one T cell receptor (beta chain) sequence. Its antigen is as yet unknown. This entry belongs to a study of post-analysis software for immune sequencing data. Whole-study results and caveats: Compared with controls, patients had more of about 5 TRBV segments, including TRBV5-6, TRBV5-1 and TRBV20-1.

Incorporated into the TCR beta cDNA libraries were unique molecular identifiers, which served to reduce PCR and sequencing biases. TCRdb re-analysed the PCR reads in MiXCR, keeping a single row per CDR3 protein. Of about half a million distinct CDR3 sequences detected, roughly 45% appear once; the ten largest clones hold around 10%. V shed 0 bases and J shed 1 base, with 16 bases lying between them. CDR1 and CDR2 (germline): MNHEY, SVGEGT. The CDR3 loop spans 17 amino acids. The TCR originated in a girl between 10 and 17 years old with multiple sclerosis. The rearrangement links TRBV6-2 or TRBV6-3 to TRBJ2-7, with D tentatively TRBD2 (6 bases). The sample taken for sequencing was blood. The CDR3 reads CASSYSRFGRGSYEQYF. The DNA of the CDR3 is TGTGCCAGCAGTTACTCGAGGTTCGGGAGAGGGTCCTACGAGCAGTACTTC.